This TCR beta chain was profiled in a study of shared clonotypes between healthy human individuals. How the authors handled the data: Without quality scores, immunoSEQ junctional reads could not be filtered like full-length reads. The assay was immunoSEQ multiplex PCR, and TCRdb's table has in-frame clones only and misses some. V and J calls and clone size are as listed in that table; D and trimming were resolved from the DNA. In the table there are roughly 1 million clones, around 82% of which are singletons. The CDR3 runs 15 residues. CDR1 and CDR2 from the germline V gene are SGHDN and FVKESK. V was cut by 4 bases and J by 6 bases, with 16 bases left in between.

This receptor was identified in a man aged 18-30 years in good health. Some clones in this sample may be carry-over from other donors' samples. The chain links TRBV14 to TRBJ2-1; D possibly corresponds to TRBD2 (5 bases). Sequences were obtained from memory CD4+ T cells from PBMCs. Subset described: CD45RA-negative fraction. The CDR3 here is CASSLQRARFNEQFF. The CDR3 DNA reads TGTGCCAGCAGCCTCCAGAGGGCCAGATTCAATGAGCAGTTCTTC.